The 26 T cell receptor delta chains presented below share a single source sample, sequenced in a study of gamma-delta T cells after stem cell transplantation. TCRdb re-analyzed the RT-PCR reads via CATT. There are 1,100 or so delta-chain clones in the sample; around 1.8% occur only once, and roughly 51% lies in the top ten. The specimen was gamma-delta T cells. The source is a human donor. It is not recorded whose cells these are; they may come from a transplant donor.

Within the sample, this clone is medium-sized. This chain links TRDV2 with TRDJ1, with a tentative D call TRDD2 (6 bases). V was cut by 3 bases and J by 1 base, with 17 bases left in between. CDR1 is GEAIGNYY, CDR2 EKD, per germline. The CDR3 covers 16 residues. DNA for the CDR3: TGTGCCTGTGACGATCTCCTACCCCTCGGCACCGATAAACTCATCTTT. Encoded protein: CACDDLLPLGTDKLIF.

To note about this clone: The protein given by TCRdb reflects a much larger clone and differs at residue 3 from this DNA's translation, likely from a read error; the protein shown is the DNA's translation. Other DNA sequences of this sample code for an identical CDR3. This chain uses TRDV2 with TRDJ1; possibly TRDD3 for D (7 bases). Per the germline V gene, CDR1 is GEAIGNYY and CDR2 is EKD. The CDR3 is 20 amino acids. The CDR3 coding sequence is TGTGCCAGTGACACCGTTTCTTTCCTAAAGGCTGGGGGGATCACCGATAAACTCATCTTT. Amino acid sequence: CASDTVSFLKAGGITDKLIF.

About this clone: The mismatch at residue 8 between this DNA's translation and the TCRdb protein of a much larger clone likely reflects a read error; the protein shown is translated from the DNA. This chain connects TRDV2 to TRDJ1; weak D call: TRDD2 (5 bases). Germline loops: CDR1 GEAIGNYY, CDR2 EKD. CDR3 length: 20 amino acids. The ends were cut back, 0 bases at V and 6 bases at J, with 31 bases in the middle. The CDR3 nucleotides are TGTGCCTGTGACACCCTCTCTGAGGGACCCCCCCGAGAACACTTCCATAAACTCATCTTT. This gives the protein CACDTLSEGPPREHFHKLIF.

This clone occurred a few times. A far larger clone is off by one base, so a read error is likely. The CDR3 loop reads CACDTVGTPGDKLIF. The DNA of the CDR3 is TGTGCCTGTGACACCGTGGGGACACCGGGCGATAAACTCATCTTT. This chain joins TRDV2 and TRDJ1, with D perhaps matching TRDD3 (5 bases). The V and J ends lost 0 bases and 4 bases respectively, with 14 bases between them. The CDR3 has 15 residues. Per the germline V gene, CDR1 is GEAIGNYY and CDR2 is EKD.

The chain carries TRDV2 and TRDJ3, with TRDD3 matching 7 bases. The germline V gene has CDR1 GEAIGNYY and CDR2 EKD. The V gene end was trimmed by 3 bases and the J gene end by 0 bases; junction bases not matched to a gene: 19. The CDR3 has 22 amino acids. The CDR3 region has the DNA TGTGCCTGTGACTCTGCAGTGTCTGGGGGGTTACCAAGCTCCTGGGACACCCGACAGATGTTTTTC. Translation gives CACDSAVSGGLPSSWDTRQMFF.

This clone was counted only a few times. TCRdb's listed protein matches a much larger clone and diverges from this DNA's translation at residue 13, likely through a read error; the protein shown comes from the DNA. The chain links TRDV2 to TRDJ1; the match to TRDD3 covers 7 bases. V lost 0 bases, J lost 0 bases, and 21 bases stayed unmatched. CDR1 and CDR2 from the germline V gene are GEAIGNYY and EKD. The CDR3 consists of 21 residues. The CDR3 loop is CACDTLPVESGWIRHTDKLIF. As DNA, the CDR3 is TGTGCCTGTGACACCCTCCCCGTTGAGAGTGGGTGGATACGCCACACCGATAAACTCATCTTT.

Notes on this clone: The TCRdb protein comes from a much larger clone and disagrees with this DNA's translation at residue 13, likely due to a read error; the protein given here is derived from the DNA. The rearrangement uses TRDV2 and TRDJ1; tentatively, D is TRDD3 (6 bases). The CDR3 is 18 amino acids. Germline values: CDR1 GEAIGNYY, CDR2 EKD. The ends were cut back, 3 bases at V and 4 bases at J, with 26 bases in the middle. CDR3 region: CACDPLRRGETYIDKLIF. CDR3 DNA: TGTGCCTGTGACCCGCTTCGGCGGGGGGAAACGTACATCGATAAACTCATCTTT.

V is TRDV2 and J is TRDJ1, with 13 positions matching TRDD3. The CDR3 has 19 amino acids. In germline, CDR1 is GEAIGNYY, CDR2 EKD. The trim removed 3 bases at V and 0 bases at J, leaving 12 bases unmatched. The chain's CDR3 is CACDSLLGDTNLHTDKLIF. The CDR3 nucleotides are TGTGCCTGTGACTCATTACTGGGGGATACGAATTTGCACACCGATAAACTCATCTTT.

This clone was seen a few times. The protein held in TCRdb is that of a much larger clone and does not match this DNA's translation at residue 4, likely because of a read error; the protein shown is translated from the DNA. The rearrangement links TRDV2 to TRDJ1; 8 nucleotides match TRDD3. Germline CDR1 GEAIGNYY, CDR2 EKD. The CDR3 covers 20 residues. Here the CDR3 reads CACGTLSGGPPREHFHKLIF. The CDR3 DNA is TGTGCCTGTGGCACCCTCTCTGGGGGACCCCCCCGAGAACACTTCCATAAACTCATCTTT.

The table lists this clone with a few counts. The protein in TCRdb stems from a much larger clone and differs at residue 3 from this DNA's translation, likely a read error; here the protein is translated from the DNA. The genes are TRDV2 and TRDJ1, with D possibly being TRDD3 (6 bases). The germline CDR1 and CDR2 sequences are GEAIGNYY and EKD. The CDR3 sequence is 21 residues long. In DNA, the CDR3 is TGTGCCCGTGACACCGTAAAACCTGTAGGGGGACCAAACCTGTACACCGATAAACTCATCTTT. Protein product: CARDTVKPVGGPNLYTDKLIF.

This clone has only a few counts. The translation of this DNA and the TCRdb protein of a much larger clone differ at residue 14, probably owing to a read error; the protein shown here is translated from the DNA. The chain employs TRDV2 and TRDJ3; 13 nucleotides align to TRDD3. CDR3 length equals 19 residues. The germline CDR1 and CDR2 sequences are GEAIGNYY and EKD. This chain's CDR3 is CACDTGGYAGSWDARQMFF. The CDR3 DNA sequence: TGTGCCTGTGATACTGGGGGATACGCGGGCTCCTGGGACGCCCGACAGATGTTTTTC.

This clone was detected a few times. Translating this DNA gives a protein that differs at residue 9 from the TCRdb one, which belongs to a much larger clone; a read error is likely, and the protein shown is this translation. The chain combines TRDV2 with TRDJ1; D ambiguous. The CDR3 has 17 residues. Germline V gives CDR1 GEAIGNYY, CDR2 EKD. V was shortened by 3 bases and J by 0 bases, with 19 bases between the two germline ends. CDR3 sequence: CACDPISTEGNTDKLIF. CDR3 sequence (DNA): TGTGCCTGTGACCCCATTAGTACTGAGGGAAACACCGATAAACTCATCTTT.

With respect to this clone: This probably arose from a read error, given a far larger clone one base away. The same CDR3 is also encoded by other DNA sequences in this sample. The chain employs TRDV2 and TRDJ1; 12 nucleotides agree with TRDD3. Per germline, CDR1 GEAIGNYY and CDR2 EKD. The CDR3 is 17 amino acids. Trimming removed 7 bases from V and 4 bases from J; junction bases left unmatched: 15. The CDR3 region is CACDQVSGGYAVDKLIF. The CDR3 DNA is TGTGCCTGCGACCAAGTATCTGGGGGATACGCCGTCGATAAACTCATCTTT.

There are a few counts of this clone. The protein held in TCRdb is that of a much larger clone and does not match this DNA's translation at residue 6, likely because of a read error; the protein shown is translated from the DNA. The chain uses TRDV2 and TRDJ1; TRDD3 might be the D (5 bases). The CDR3 is made up of 14 amino acids. Germline-derived CDR1 and CDR2 are GEAIGNYY and EKD. CDR3 nucleotide sequence: TGTGCCTCTGACAAACCGGGGGACACCGATAAACTCATCTTT. Its protein product is CASDKPGDTDKLIF.

To note about this clone: This may be a read error, as it is one base from a much larger clone. Distinct nucleotide sequences in the sample also encode this CDR3. Here the CDR3 reads CACDDVGGYAADKLIF. The CDR3 DNA follows: TGTGCCTGTGACGATGTGGGGGGATACGCCGCCGATAAGCTCATCTTT. The V call is TRDV2, the J call TRDJ1; TRDD3 matches at 10 bases. The CDR3 is 16 residues long. Looked up from germline, CDR1 is GEAIGNYY and CDR2 is EKD.

Remarks on this clone: This sequence is one base from a far larger clone and is likely a read error. The CDR3 region is CACDPAEAGRYGSWDTRQMFF. DNA of the CDR3: TGTGCCTGTGACCCCGCGGAGGCTGGGAGATACGGCTCCTGGGACACCCGACAGATGTTTTTC. This sequence joins TRDV2 and TRDJ3; the D gene is possibly TRDD3 (6 bases). Trimming took 3 bases from V and 0 from J, leaving 23 bases between them. Germline CDR1 GEAIGNYY, CDR2 EKD. The CDR3 length is 21 residues.

A remark on this clone: A far larger clone is only one base removed, so a read error is likely. The chain links TRDV2 to TRDJ1; 13 bases match TRDD3. CDR1 is GEAIGNYY and CDR2 is EKD in the germline V gene. The CDR3 length is 17 residues. This chain's CDR3 is CACDAVLGDTRTDKLTF. The CDR3 region has the DNA TGTGCCTGTGACGCCGTACTGGGGGATACGCGAACCGATAAACTCACCTTT.

Remarks on this clone: TCRdb's listed protein matches a much larger clone and diverges from this DNA's translation at residue 5, likely through a read error; the protein shown comes from the DNA. J is TRDJ1 and V is TRDV2; no firm D call. CDR1 and CDR2 from the germline V gene are GEAIGNYY and EKD. This CDR3 region has 15 residues. V was pared by 3 bases and J by 0 bases, with 13 bases between. Here the CDR3 DNA reads TGTGCCTGTGACGCCGTGGTGCCCCACACCGATAAACTCATCTTT. It codes for CACDAVVPHTDKLIF.

This clone came up a few times. The gene calls are TRDV2 and TRDJ1; possible D gene TRDD2, 9 bases. V was cut by 2 bases and J by 1 base, with 34 bases left in between. The germline V gene encodes CDR1 GEAIGNYY and CDR2 EKD. This CDR3 region has 22 residues. Here the CDR3 reads CACDNIGLPTRTGGSATDKLIF. CDR3 coding DNA: TGTGCCTGTGACAACATCGGCCTTCCTACGCGTACTGGGGGTTCTGCCACCGATAAACTCATCTTT.

This clone was counted a few times. The chain couples TRDV2 to TRDJ1; 10 nucleotides align to TRDD3. CDR3 size: 15 residues. V was clipped by 7 bases and J by 2 bases; unmatched bases: 9. Germline values: CDR1 GEAIGNYY, CDR2 EKD. The CDR3 here is CACTGLLGDTDKLIF. The DNA of the CDR3 is TGTGCCTGCACCGGTCTACTGGGGGATACCGATAAACTCATCTTT.

This clone counts as hyperexpanded (1% or more). The sample contains more than one DNA sequence encoding this CDR3. The CDR3 loop is CACDSVLGADTYTDKLIF. The CDR3 nucleotides are TGTGCCTGTGACAGTGTACTGGGGGCTGATACCTACACCGATAAACTCATCTTT. The chain couples TRDV2 to TRDJ1; 8 bases fit TRDD3. The CDR3 loop spans 18 amino acids. J was trimmed by 0 bases and V by 2 bases; bases with no gene match: 13. Germline values: CDR1 GEAIGNYY, CDR2 EKD.

Points on this clone: A far larger clone is one nucleotide away, so this likely arose from a read error. At the DNA level, this CDR3 is encoded by other sequences in the same sample as well. Here the CDR3 reads CACDPVGLGDTADKLIF. CDR3 in DNA: TGTGCCTGTGACCCCGTAGGTCTGGGGGATACGGCCGATAAACTCATCTTT. The chain employs TRDV2 and TRDJ1; TRDD3 agrees at 12 bases. CDR1 is GEAIGNYY and CDR2 is EKD in the germline V gene. J lost 3 bases, V lost 3 bases, and 10 bases had no gene match. The CDR3 sequence is 17 residues long.

By sample fraction, this clone is medium-sized (0.01 to 0.1%). V and J are TRDV2 and TRDJ1; tentative D call: TRDD3 (5 bases). The CDR3 has 13 residues. Per germline, CDR1 GEAIGNYY and CDR2 EKD. The V and J ends lost 4 bases and 0 bases respectively, with 8 bases between them. The CDR3 sequence: CACDRLDTDKLIF. In DNA form, the CDR3 reads TGTGCCTGTGATAGACTGGACACCGATAAACTCATCTTT.

By share, this clone counts as large. Other DNA sequences in this sample translate to the same CDR3. The chain carries TRDV2 and TRDJ1; D is unclear. Trimming shortened V by 0 bases and J by 1 base, and 8 bases separated the two germline ends. Germline V lookup: CDR1 GEAIGNYY, CDR2 EKD. The CDR3 has 14 residues. The CDR3 sequence is CACDTVVATDKLIF. The CDR3 DNA reads as TGTGCCTGTGACACCGTGGTAGCCACCGATAAACTCATCTTT.

This clone was observed a few times. This DNA's translation differs at residue 18 from TCRdb's protein, which comes from a much larger clone; a read error is likely, and the protein shown is translated from the DNA. The chain recombines TRDV2 with TRDJ1; D perhaps matches TRDD3 (7 bases). CDR3 length: 20 amino acids. Per the germline V gene, CDR1 is GEAIGNYY and CDR2 is EKD. The DNA for the CDR3 is TGTGCCTGTGACACCGTTTCTTTCCTAAAGGCTGGGGGGATCACCGATAAACCCATCTTT. Amino acids: CACDTVSFLKAGGITDKPIF.

By share, this clone ranks as large. Other nucleotide sequences in the sample specify the same CDR3. This sequence joins TRDV2 and TRDJ3; 9 positions agree with TRDD3. This CDR3 is built from 18 residues. Germline trimming cut 3 bases from V and 0 bases from J; bases unmatched to any gene: 5. Germline values: CDR1 GEAIGNYY, CDR2 EKD. CDR3 bases: TGTGCCTGTGACCCTACTGGGGGAGACTCCTGGGACACCCGACAGATGTTTTTC. Protein sequence: CACDPTGGDSWDTRQMFF.